These 10 T cell receptor beta chains came from one sample sequenced in a study of T cells after yellow fever vaccination. One entry per CDR3 protein, called by TCRdb with MiXCR from the 5' RACE reads. The sample shows 250,000 to 400,000 distinct CDR3 sequences, 3.5% to 4.5% of them seen only once. Sequencing was performed on PBMCs, taken 15 days after the yellow fever booster vaccination. Receptors originate from a man aged 18-30 years who received the YFV17D yellow fever vaccine.

This chain connects TRBV7-3 to TRBJ2-5, with D possibly matching TRBD1 (6 bases). The germline V and J ends were trimmed by 5 bases and 5 bases, with 15 bases remaining between them. CDR1 SGHTA and CDR2 FQGTGA come from the germline V gene. The CDR3 has 14 residues. The CDR3 reads CASSPSYGGETQYF. The CDR3 bases are TGTGCCAGCAGCCCCAGCTATGGGGGCGAGACCCAGTACTTC.

The CDR3 coding sequence is TGTGCCAGCAGCTCTAGAGCAGGGGTAAATCAGCCCCAGCATTTT. Amino acid sequence: CASSSRAGVNQPQHF. The chain has TRBV7-2 and TRBJ1-5; D perhaps matches TRBD1 (6 bases). CDR3 length: 15 amino acids. Germline CDR1 and CDR2: SGHTA and FQGNSA. With 4 bases removed from V and 4 bases from J, the gap between germline ends came to 14 bases.

The gene calls are TRBV11-3 and TRBJ2-5, with D perhaps TRBD2 (5 bases). This CDR3 contains 14 residues. Trimming shortened V by 5 bases and J by 6 bases, and 16 bases separated the two germline ends. Germline V gene lookup returns CDR1 SGHNT and CDR2 YENEEA. CDR3 coding DNA: TGTGCCAGCAGCCCTCACGGGGTCACGAAGACCCAGTACTTC. Encoded protein: CASSPHGVTKTQYF.

This clonotype was seen ten or more times. The V gene is TRBV5-1, the J gene TRBJ2-1; 9 nucleotides line up with TRBD2. Unmatched junction bases numbered 7, after V lost 4 bases and J lost 5 bases. Germline CDR1 is SGHRS and CDR2 is YFSETQ. The CDR3 is made up of 15 amino acids. Written as DNA, the CDR3 is TGCGCCAGCAGCCCGGGCTCTAGCGGGGACAATGAGCAGTTCTTC. Translation gives CASSPGSSGDNEQFF.

This chain uses TRBV4-3 with TRBJ2-1; TRBD1 agrees at 7 bases. Germline V gene lookup returns CDR1 LGHNA and CDR2 YSLEER. There are 16 residues in the CDR3. V lost 0 bases and J lost 2; bases outside the gene matches: 4. The CDR3 here is CASSQENRGPYNEQFF. In nucleotides, the CDR3 is TGCGCCAGCAGCCAAGAAAACAGGGGCCCCTACAATGAGCAGTTCTTC.

This clonotype has a count of ten or more. The chain combines TRBV6-5 with TRBJ2-3, with D unresolved. The CDR3 loop spans 14 amino acids. CDR1 MNHEY and CDR2 SVGAGI come from the germline V gene. V was pared by 8 bases and J by 4 bases, with 16 bases between. CDR3 sequence: CASGGATSADTQYF. Here the CDR3 DNA reads TGTGCCAGCGGCGGCGCAACCTCGGCAGATACGCAGTATTTT.

This clonotype was recorded many times. This rearrangement joins TRBV12-3 or TRBV12-4 to TRBJ2-7; maybe TRBD1 (7 bases). With 4 bases removed from V and 2 bases from J, the gap between germline ends came to 12 bases. The CDR3 is made up of 14 amino acids. In nucleotides, the CDR3 is TGTGCCAGCAGTTCGGGGGACAGTCCCTACGAGCAGTACGTC. It encodes CASSSGDSPYEQYV.

This clonotype was observed a handful of times. The chain is built from TRBV29-1 and TRBJ2-3; no firm D call. CDR1 and CDR2 (germline): SQVTM, ANQGSEA. V gave up 5 bases and J gave up 3 bases, with 15 bases separating them. This CDR3 is built from 14 residues. The chain's CDR3 is CSVTGAASTDTQYF. CDR3 nucleotide sequence: TGCAGCGTTACCGGAGCCGCTTCTACAGATACGCAGTATTTT.

The rearrangement links TRBV9 to TRBJ2-2; TRBD2 matches at 7 bases. Germline values: CDR1 SGDLS, CDR2 YYNGEE. The CDR3 is 13 amino acids. Losses at the gene ends were 6 bases for V and 3 bases for J; bases not matched to a gene: 2. Here the CDR3 reads CASTRGDTGELFF. CDR3 coding DNA: TGTGCCAGCACCCGGGGGGACACCGGGGAGCTGTTTTTT.

This chain uses TRBV7-9 with TRBJ1-1, with D perhaps matching TRBD1 (6 bases). This CDR3 is built from 12 residues. Germline CDR1 and CDR2: SEHNR and FQNEAQ (reference sequence). Trimming shortened V by 0 bases and J by 11 bases, and 10 bases separated the two germline ends. CDR3 amino acids: CASSLADRQAFF. In DNA form, the CDR3 reads TGTGCCAGCAGCTTAGCCGACAGGCAGGCTTTCTTT.